The rows below give T cell receptor beta chains drawn from one sample of a study of cytomegalovirus exposure and HLA in healthy donors. Assay used: immunoSEQ multiplex PCR; TCRdb lists only in-frame clones, some missing. The repertoire holds 76,000 or so clones, around 80% seen once, with 2.5% in the top ten. Sequenced material: PBMCs. Receptor source: a man aged 30 to 39 in good health and CMV-seronegative. CDR3s include the opening cysteine and the closing phenylalanine or tryptophan. D genes are given only for firm matches. Rows give clone size only sometimes, using once, few, many, or a class for an expanded clone.

TRBD1,TRBJ2-5,NA,TRBV18,CASSTGGQKTQYF,TGTGCCAGCTCAACAGGGGGTCAGAAGACCCAGTACTTC
TRBD2,TRBJ2-1,NA,TRBV5-6,CASSVGTSERGFF,TGTGCCAGCAGCGTCGGGACTAGCGAAAGAGGGTTCTTC
TRBD2,TRBJ2-1,NA,TRBV4-3,CASSPAGGRHYNEQFF,TGCGCCAGCAGCCCCGCGGGGGGACGTCATTACAATGAGCAGTTCTTC
NA,TRBJ1-5,NA,TRBV19,CASSMTSRGSNQPQHF,TGTGCCAGTAGTATGACGAGTCGAGGTAGCAATCAGCCCCAGCATTTT
NA,TRBJ2-3,once,TRBV7-6,CASSSRQDRTDTQYF,TGTGCCAGCAGCTCCCGACAGGACCGCACAGATACGCAGTATTTT
NA,TRBJ1-1,NA,TRBV4-2,CASSQLAWRISGGSENTEAFF,TGTGCCAGCAGCCAATTGGCGTGGAGAATTTCTGGGGGCTCTGAGAACACTGAAGCTTTCTTT
TRBD1,TRBJ1-6,NA,TRBV7-9,CASSHGQGNNSPLHF,TGTGCCAGCAGCCACGGACAGGGCAATAATTCACCCCTCCACTTT
NA,TRBJ1-4,few,TRBV27,CASSLLADSSEKLFF,TGTGCCAGCAGTTTATTGGCCGACAGTTCGGAAAAACTGTTTTTT
NA,TRBJ2-6,NA,TRBV2,CASSVLAGRANVLTF,TGTGCCAGCAGTGTTTTGGCAGGGAGGGCCAACGTCCTGACTTTC
TRBD1,TRBJ2-1,NA,TRBV11-3,CASSLWGQSSYNEQFF,TGTGCCAGCAGCTTATGGGGACAGAGCTCCTACAATGAGCAGTTCTTC
NA,TRBJ2-7,NA,TRBV11-1,CASSLEQGLYYEQYF,TGTGCCAGCAGCTTAGAGCAGGGGCTCTACTACGAGCAGTACTTC
TRBD1,TRBJ1-1,few,TRBV29-1,CSVYRGTEAFF,TGCAGCGTTTACAGGGGAACTGAAGCTTTCTTT
NA,TRBJ2-7,once,TRBV13,CASSPRGQSYEQYF,TGTGCCAGCAGCCCACGGGGACAATCCTACGAGCAGTACTTC
TRBD2,TRBJ2-5,NA,TRBV7-2,CASSLALAGGQETQYF,TGTGCCAGCAGCTTGGCCCTAGCGGGGGGACAAGAGACCCAGTACTTC
TRBD1,TRBJ1-6,NA,TRBV30,CAWRPGQNNSPLHF,TGTGCCTGGAGACCGGGACAGAATAATTCACCCCTCCACTTT
NA,TRBJ1-4,NA,TRBV30,CAWSVAQGTATQF,NA
NA,TRBJ1-5,NA,TRBV21-1,CASSRGEGAKPQHF,TGTGCCAGCAGCCGGGGGGAAGGGGCAAAGCCCCAGCATTTT
NA,TRBJ2-7,NA,TRBV7-9,CASSSTRDYEQYF,TGTGCCAGCAGCTCCACTAGAGACTACGAGCAGTACTTC
TRBD1,TRBJ2-7,NA,TRBV13,CASSFSGTADYEQYF,TGTGCCAGCAGCTTCTCCGGGACAGCGGACTACGAGCAGTACTTC
NA,TRBJ2-5,NA,TRBV18,CASSPGISETQYF,TGTGCCAGCTCCCCGGGGATTTCAGAGACCCAGTACTTC
NA,TRBJ1-1,NA,TRBV7-9,CSSSLALNTEAFF,TGTTCCAGCAGCTTAGCACTCAACACTGAAGCTTTCTTT
NA,TRBJ1-1,NA,TRBV6-6,CASSYRPAGTEAFF,TGTGCCAGCAGTTACCGCCCCGCGGGCACTGAAGCTTTCTTT
TRBD1,TRBJ1-2,NA,TRBV18,CASSPSGTGLDGYTF,TGTGCCAGCTCACCCTCCGGGACAGGACTTGATGGCTACACCTTC
TRBD2,TRBJ2-1,few,TRBV6-5,CASREASGSKNEQFF,TGTGCCTCCCGGGAGGCTAGCGGGAGTAAAAATGAGCAGTTCTTC
TRBD1,TRBJ1-6,NA,TRBV27,CASKPRDSLPYNSPLPF,TGTGCCAGCAAACCCCGGGACAGCCTTCCCTATAATTCACCCCTCCCCTTT
NA,TRBJ2-3,NA,TRBV29-1,CSVDLGSVNLDTQYF,TGCAGCGTCGATTTGGGCTCGGTTAACTTAGATACGCAGTATTTT
NA,TRBJ2-7,NA,TRBV13,CASSLDIWERAYEQYF,TGTGCCAGCAGCTTAGATATCTGGGAGCGAGCCTACGAGCAGTACTTC
TRBD1,TRBJ2-7,NA,TRBV7-9,CSSSLGTGLREQYF,TGTTCCAGCAGCTTAGGGACAGGGCTTCGCGAGCAGTACTTC
TRBD2,TRBJ2-1,once,TRBV7-9,CSSSLGSGSSGEQFF,TGTTCCAGCAGCTTAGGTAGCGGGTCGTCAGGTGAGCAGTTCTTC
NA,TRBJ1-5,NA,TRBV7-2,CASSLASGDNQPQHF,TGTGCCAGCAGCTTAGCATCAGGGGACAATCAGCCCCAGCATTTT
NA,TRBJ2-5,NA,TRBV7-2,CASSLGLQETQYF,TGTGCCAGCAGCTTAGGGCTTCAAGAGACCCAGTACTTC